The T cell receptor (beta chain) under discussion was sequenced for a study of cytomegalovirus exposure and HLA in healthy donors. Profiling relied on immunoSEQ multiplex PCR, and the TCRdb table lists in-frame clones only, not all of them. The sample contains tens of thousands of clones, approximately 90% of which appear only once. Germline CDR1 reads KGHSH; CDR2 reads LQKENI. The germline V and J ends were trimmed by 2 bases and 5 bases, with 6 bases remaining between them. CDR3 size: 12 residues. Sequenced material: PBMCs. The chain is built from TRBV18 and TRBJ1-1; no reliable D call. The sequence was obtained from a woman younger than 30 in good health and CMV-seropositive. CDR3 nucleotides: TGTGCCAGCTCACCATCGACAACTGAAGCTTTCTTT. Amino acid sequence: CASSPSTTEAFF.